The 20 T cell receptor beta chains given below trace back to one sample, sequenced in a study of blood T cell repertoires in COVID-19 (dated by TCRdb to between 2020 and 2021). The method was the immunoSEQ multiplex PCR assay. TCRdb limited this immuneACCESS table to in-frame rearrangements with V and J called. A share of clones is missing; checked studies link under half to unresolved V genes, and the rest is unexplained. In this sample the table shows 250,000 or so clones, about 90% of which occur a single time. The top ten constitute around 0.87% of the sample. The sequenced material came from PBMCs or T cells enriched from blood (not recorded which). These receptor sequences come from a man between 50 and 59 years old who had been exposed to COVID-19.

CDR3 amino acids: CASSSKVQGGYNEQFF. As DNA, the CDR3 is TGTGCCAGCAGCAGCAAGGTACAGGGCGGGTACAATGAGCAGTTCTTC. V gene TRBV3-1 (or the pseudogene TRBV3-2) combines with J gene TRBJ2-1, with D perhaps TRBD1 (6 bases). Between the trimmed V and J ends, which lost 5 bases and 4 bases, there was a span of 18 bases. The CDR3 contains 16 residues. Per the germline V gene, CDR1 is LGHDT and CDR2 is YNNKEL (reference sequence).

The rearrangement uses TRBV28 and TRBJ2-7; D is undetermined. Per germline, CDR1 MDHEN and CDR2 SYDVKM. This CDR3 is built from 13 residues. Trimming shortened V by 3 bases and J by 2 bases, and 8 bases separated the two germline ends. The CDR3 region has the DNA TGTGCCAGCAGTTTCCCTACCGCCTACGAGCAGTACTTC. Its protein is CASSFPTAYEQYF.

V and J are TRBV5-1 and TRBJ1-5; D ambiguous. Germline CDR1 and CDR2: SGHRS and YFSETQ. The V end lost 0 bases, the J end lost 4 bases, and 5 bases lay between the germline ends. CDR3 length: 13 residues. The CDR3 here is CASSLDGNQPQHF. DNA for the CDR3: TGCGCCAGCAGCTTGGACGGGAATCAGCCCCAGCATTTT.

V gene TRBV19 combines with J gene TRBJ1-2; perhaps TRBD1 as D (6 bases). CDR3 length: 15 residues. Between the trimmed V and J ends, which lost 7 bases and 2 bases, there was a span of 17 bases. Germline V CDR1 and CDR2: LNHDA, SQIVND (reference sequence). CDR3 amino acids: CASKLTGTRNYGYTF. The CDR3, as DNA: TGTGCCAGTAAATTAACAGGGACCCGAAACTATGGCTACACCTTC.

The V gene is TRBV7-2, the J gene TRBJ1-1; D call uncertain. V gave up 1 base and J gave up 4 bases, with 16 bases separating them. Per germline, CDR1 SGHTA and CDR2 FQGNSA. This CDR3 has 16 residues. The CDR3 here is CASSLDTAAVGTEAFF. CDR3 sequence (DNA): TGTGCCAGCAGCTTAGATACAGCGGCGGTGGGCACTGAAGCTTTCTTT.

The gene calls are TRBV3-1 (or the pseudogene TRBV3-2) and TRBJ2-1; the match to TRBD2 covers 9 bases. CDR1 is LGHDT, CDR2 YNNKEL, per germline (reference sequence). This CDR3 has 16 residues. The V gene end was trimmed by 4 bases and the J gene end by 2 bases; junction bases not matched to a gene: 6. CDR3: CASSPLAGTPYNEQFF. The DNA of the CDR3 is TGTGCCAGCAGCCCTCTAGCGGGGACGCCCTACAATGAGCAGTTCTTC.

This clone was seen a handful of times. The sample contains more than one DNA sequence encoding this CDR3. The chain carries TRBV12-3 or TRBV12-4 and TRBJ1-1; D call uncertain. V was clipped by 3 bases and J by 2 bases, with 7 bases between them. The CDR3 is made up of 13 amino acids. The CDR3 spells CASSFQANTEAFF. In DNA form, the CDR3 reads TGTGCCAGCAGTTTCCAAGCCAACACTGAAGCTTTCTTT.

V usage is TRBV30 and J usage is TRBJ2-2, with D unclear. V was trimmed by 4 bases and J by 4 bases, leaving 7 bases between them. Germline V CDR1 and CDR2: GTSNPN, SVGIG (reference sequence). The length of the CDR3 is 12 residues. The DNA for the CDR3 is TGTGCCTGGACAGGATTCACCGGGGAGCTGTTTTTT. It encodes CAWTGFTGELFF.

CDR3 in amino acids: CASSRTTPEAFF. The CDR3 DNA reads TGTGCCAGCAGTCGTACGACACCTGAAGCTTTCTTT. V and J are TRBV28 and TRBJ1-1; D gene unclear. CDR3 length equals 12 residues. V gave up 5 bases and J gave up 6 bases, with 10 bases separating them. Germline V gene sequence: CDR1 MDHEN, CDR2 SYDVKM.

This clone was found once. The rearrangement uses TRBV11-2 and TRBJ1-1; D remains ambiguous. CDR1 SGHAT and CDR2 FQNNGV come from the germline V gene. The CDR3 runs to 14 residues. V was trimmed by 5 bases and J by 1 base, leaving 11 bases between them. The CDR3 sequence: CASSKDLRNTEAFF. In nucleotides, the CDR3 is TGTGCCAGCAGCAAGGACTTGCGGAACACTGAAGCTTTCTTT.

This chain connects TRBV9 to TRBJ1-4; 9 bases line up with TRBD1. Unmatched junction bases numbered 6, after V lost 5 bases and J lost 7 bases. The germline V gene encodes CDR1 SGDLS and CDR2 YYNGEE. The CDR3 totals 14 residues. CDR3 protein: CASSRQGGGEKLFF. The DNA for the CDR3 is TGTGCCAGCAGTAGACAGGGGGGAGGTGAAAAACTGTTTTTT.

The chain is built from TRBV28 and TRBJ1-1; 9 nucleotides match TRBD1. The V and J ends lost 5 bases and 4 bases, in that order; junction bases with no gene match: 11. Germline lookup yields CDR1 MDHEN and CDR2 SYDVKM. CDR3 size: 16 residues. CDR3 nucleotide sequence: TGTGCCAGCAGTCCGGGACAGGGAAAGACTTTCACTGAAGCTTTCTTT. This gives the protein CASSPGQGKTFTEAFF. The full variable domain, completed using reference TRBV28 and TRBJ1-1, is DVKVTQSSRYLVKRTGEKVFLECVQDMDHENMFWYRQDPGLGLRLIYFSYDVKMKEKGDIPEGYSVSREKKERFSLILESASTNQTSMYLCASSPGQGKTFTEAFFGQGTRLTVV.

The rearrangement links TRBV7-9 to TRBJ1-2; TRBD1 agrees at 10 bases. The CDR3 loop spans 14 amino acids. CDR1 and CDR2 from the germline V gene are SEHNR and FQNEAQ (reference sequence). V gave up 5 bases and J gave up 13 bases; unmatched junction bases: 13. CDR3 DNA: TGTGCCAGCAGCCGGGGACAGGGGACCCCTTATCCCACCTTC. It yields the protein CASSRGQGTPYPTF.

The rearrangement joins TRBV18 to TRBJ1-1; TRBD1 matches 9 bases. The V segment lost 3 bases and the J segment 4 bases; nucleotides outside the gene matches: 9. The CDR3 runs to 16 residues. Germline lookup yields CDR1 KGHSH and CDR2 LQKENI. For the CDR3, the DNA is TGTGCCAGCTCACCGCCTGTGGGACAGGGTGTCACTGAAGCTTTCTTT. This sequence encodes CASSPPVGQGVTEAFF.

The J gene is TRBJ2-7, the V gene TRBV7-8, with D maybe TRBD2 (5 bases). Deletions cut 2 bases from V and 3 bases from J, with 14 bases between. The germline V gene has CDR1 SGHVS and CDR2 FQNEAQ. This CDR3 spans 15 amino acids. The DNA of the CDR3 is TGTGCCAGCAGCTTATCTTTCGGGGTACTCTACGAGCAGTACGTC. It is translated as CASSLSFGVLYEQYV.

J is TRBJ1-6 and V is TRBV7-6; 9 bases are a match to TRBD1. With V trimmed by 5 bases and J by 10 bases, 9 bases remained unmatched. Germline V gene sequence: CDR1 SGHVS, CDR2 FNYEAQ. The CDR3 totals 15 residues. CDR3: CASSGGQGTGSPLHF. CDR3 nucleotides: TGTGCCAGCAGCGGAGGACAGGGGACGGGCTCACCCCTCCACTTT.

This clone was recorded only once. The chain has TRBV10-3 and TRBJ1-1; D gene ambiguous. Trimming took 3 bases from V and 3 from J, leaving 11 bases between them. Germline V CDR1 and CDR2: ENHRY, SYGVKD. The CDR3 has 14 residues. This CDR3 reads CAISDVGGHTEAFF. Here the CDR3 DNA reads TGTGCCATCAGTGATGTCGGAGGACACACTGAAGCTTTCTTT.

The gene calls are TRBV30 and TRBJ2-3; D perhaps matches TRBD1 (6 bases). Germline CDR1 GTSNPN, CDR2 SVGIG (reference sequence). This CDR3 spans 14 amino acids. V was clipped by 0 bases and J by 3 bases, with 10 bases between them. The CDR3 sequence is CAWSVQGWTDTQYF. Here the CDR3 DNA reads TGTGCCTGGAGTGTACAGGGTTGGACAGATACGCAGTATTTT.

The J gene is TRBJ2-3, the V gene TRBV7-2, with no clear D. The CDR3 totals 14 residues. The germline gives CDR1 SGHTA, CDR2 FQGNSA. Trimming pared 2 bases from V and 2 bases from J, leaving 8 bases between. CDR3 sequence: CASSLRRDTDTQYF. CDR3 nucleotides: TGTGCCAGCAGCTTACGAAGAGACACAGATACGCAGTATTTT.

V gene TRBV10-1 combines with J gene TRBJ1-4; 9 nucleotides align to TRBD1. The CDR3 has 18 amino acids. V lost 8 bases, J lost 2 bases, and 15 bases stayed unmatched. The V gene's germline CDR1 is WNHNN and CDR2 SYGVQD (reference sequence). This CDR3 reads CASPILGQGWRTNEKLFF. CDR3 coding DNA: TGCGCCAGCCCTATATTGGGACAGGGATGGCGGACTAATGAAAAACTGTTTTTT.